The 2 T cell receptor beta chains given below trace back to one sample, sequenced in a study of shared clonotypes between healthy human individuals. Assay: immunoSEQ multiplex PCR; the TCRdb copy retains only in-frame clones and omits some. The sample has roughly 1,500,000 clones; approximately 98.5% are singletons. The specimen sequenced was naive CD4+ T cells sorted from blood. Documented subset: CD45RA+ positively selected. The receptor source for this set is a man aged 30 to 45 in good health.

The rearrangement uses TRBV5-1 and TRBJ1-5; TRBD1 is a possible D gene (5 bases). CDR3 length: 15 residues. The germline gives CDR1 SGHRS, CDR2 YFSETQ. Trimming left V 3 bases short and J 2 bases short, with 12 bases between. For the CDR3, the DNA is TGCGCCAGCAGCTGGGGGGGTATGGGCAATCAGCCCCAGCATTTT. This translates into CASSWGGMGNQPQHF.

This chain connects TRBV9 to TRBJ2-3; the match to TRBD2 covers 7 bases. Germline CDR1 reads SGDLS; CDR2 reads YYNGEE. This CDR3 has 16 residues. With 0 bases clipped from V and 5 bases from J, the junction kept 9 bases outside the gene matches. CDR3 nucleotides: TGTGCCAGCAGCGTAGGTGCGTCCCAGCGGGGAGATACGCAGTATTTT. Protein product: CASSVGASQRGDTQYF. Looking up the rest from reference TRBV9 and TRBJ2-3 gives the full variable domain: DSGVTQTPKHLITATGQRVTLRCSPRSGDLSVYWYQQSLDQGLQFLIQYYNGEERAKGNILERFSAQQFPDLHSELNLSSLELGDSALYFCASSVGASQRGDTQYFGPGTRLTVL.